These 10 T cell receptor beta chains came from one sample sequenced in a study of T-cell memory formation after mild COVID-19. TCRdb passed the 5' RACE reads through MiXCR, listing each CDR3 protein once. The sample holds 110,000 or so distinct CDR3 sequences, 22% seen once. The specimen was PBMCs or a T cell subset sorted from them (not recorded which). The receptor set was obtained from a man younger than 35 who had mild COVID-19 (a few samples of this study predate the infection). Cell type and time point are not known.

The V gene is TRBV6-5, the J gene TRBJ2-7; D might be TRBD1 (6 bases). The V gene lost 6 bases and the J gene lost 0 bases, with 24 bases spanning the gap. CDR1 MNHEY and CDR2 SVGAGI come from the germline V gene. CDR3 length: 18 residues. The CDR3 DNA reads as TGTGCCAGCAGCTCTTCTTATCCGACTGACAGGAGCTCCTACGAGCAGTACTTC. It codes for CASSSSYPTDRSSYEQYF.

This clonotype was found many times. The chain links TRBV25-1 to TRBJ2-1, with a possible D match to TRBD2 (6 bases). This CDR3 comprises 11 residues. In germline, CDR1 is MGHDK, CDR2 SYGVNS. V was cut by 6 bases and J by 7 bases, with 7 bases left in between. The CDR3 nucleotides are TGTGCCAGCAGCGGAGGGAATGAGCAGTTCTTC. This codes for CASSGGNEQFF.

This clonotype was observed a few times. The chain employs TRBV4-3 and TRBJ1-1; D is unresolved. Trimming cost V 0 bases and J 6 bases, with 11 bases left between them. The CDR3 loop spans 14 amino acids. From germline, CDR1 is LGHNA and CDR2 YSLEER. CDR3 loop: CASSQDLGRAEAFF. DNA for the CDR3: TGCGCCAGCAGCCAAGATCTAGGAAGGGCTGAAGCTTTCTTT.

V is TRBV6-5 and J is TRBJ1-2; D call uncertain. Germline V CDR1 and CDR2: MNHEY, SVGAGI. Trimming left V 5 bases short and J 3 bases short, with 10 bases between. This CDR3 is built from 13 residues. The CDR3: CASSPDSYYGYTF. The CDR3 nucleotides are TGTGCCAGCAGTCCCGACTCCTACTATGGCTACACCTTC.

This chain uses TRBV12-3 or TRBV12-4 with TRBJ2-5; 11 bases agree with TRBD2. The CDR3 sequence is 16 residues long. The ends lost 7 bases at V and 1 base at J; junction bases unmatched: 8. CDR3 protein: CASTATSGNPQETQYF. CDR3 in DNA: TGTGCCAGCACCGCGACTAGCGGGAACCCCCAAGAGACCCAGTACTTC.

The chain links TRBV7-2 to TRBJ2-7; D gene ambiguous. This CDR3 region has 13 residues. Germline V gives CDR1 SGHTA, CDR2 FQGNSA. Between the trimmed V and J ends, which lost 4 bases and 5 bases, there was a span of 12 bases. CDR3 region: CASSWGEMDEQYF. CDR3 bases: TGTGCCAGCAGCTGGGGTGAGATGGACGAGCAGTACTTC.

V usage is TRBV7-2 and J usage is TRBJ2-3; D might be TRBD2 (6 bases). Per germline, CDR1 SGHTA and CDR2 FQGNSA. The CDR3 is 15 amino acids. The V and J ends lost 5 bases and 6 bases respectively, with 18 bases between them. The CDR3 nucleotides are TGTGCCAGCAGCCTACCAACTAGCCCTTGGGATACGCAGTATTTT. This encodes CASSLPTSPWDTQYF.

V is TRBV27 and J is TRBJ2-7; a weak D match, TRBD2 (7 bases). The CDR3 totals 14 residues. V lost 6 bases and J lost 3, with 15 bases in between. CDR1 and CDR2 from the germline V gene are MNHEY and SMNVEV (reference sequence). Written as DNA, the CDR3 is TGTGCCAGCAGGGGCGGGGGCGGCCTCTACGAGCAGTACTTC. This gives the protein CASRGGGGLYEQYF.

This clonotype occurred a few times. This chain connects TRBV7-2 to TRBJ2-1, with 8 bases identical to TRBD2. Per the germline V gene, CDR1 is SGHTA and CDR2 is FQGNSA. The CDR3 is 17 residues long. J gave up 7 bases and V 4 bases, and 15 bases lay outside the gene matches. The CDR3 coding sequence is TGTGCCAGCAGCTCCGCGGGGGGCGGATGGGCCGAGAATGAGCAGTTCTTC. Its translation is CASSSAGGGWAENEQFF.

This clonotype was picked up a small number of times. The chain links TRBV12-3 or TRBV12-4 to TRBJ1-5; D remains ambiguous. Trimming took 4 bases from V and 3 from J, leaving 1 base between them. The CDR3 extends over 11 amino acids. CDR3 bases: TGTGCCAGCAGTTACAATCAGCCCCAGCATTTT. This translates into CASSYNQPQHF.